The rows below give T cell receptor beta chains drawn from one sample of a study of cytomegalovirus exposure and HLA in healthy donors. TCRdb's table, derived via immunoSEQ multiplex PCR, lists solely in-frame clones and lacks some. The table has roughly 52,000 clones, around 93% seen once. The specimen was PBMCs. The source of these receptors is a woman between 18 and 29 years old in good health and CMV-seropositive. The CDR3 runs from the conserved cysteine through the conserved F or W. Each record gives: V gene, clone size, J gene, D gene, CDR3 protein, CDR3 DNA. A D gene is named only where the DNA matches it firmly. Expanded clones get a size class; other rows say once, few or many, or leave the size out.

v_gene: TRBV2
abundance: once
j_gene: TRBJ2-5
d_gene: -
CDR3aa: CASLQGRETQYF
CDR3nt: TGTGCCAGCTTGCAGGGGAGAGAGACCCAGTACTTC

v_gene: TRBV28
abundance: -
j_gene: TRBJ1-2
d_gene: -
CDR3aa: CASSPPQGSGYTF
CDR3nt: TGTGCCAGCAGCCCCCCCCAGGGAAGCGGCTACACCTTC

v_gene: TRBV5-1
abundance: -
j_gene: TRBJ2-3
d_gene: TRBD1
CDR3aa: CASSPWTGGTDTQYF
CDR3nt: TGCGCCAGCAGCCCCTGGACAGGGGGCACAGATACGCAGTATTTT

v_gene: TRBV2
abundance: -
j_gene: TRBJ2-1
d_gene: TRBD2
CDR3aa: CASSRTSGGANEQFF
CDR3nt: TGTGCCAGCAGTAGGACTAGCGGGGGGGCAAATGAGCAGTTCTTC

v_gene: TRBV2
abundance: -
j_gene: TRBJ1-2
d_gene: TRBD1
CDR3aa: CASSRGQGRYGYTF
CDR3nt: TGTGCCAGCAGTCGGGGACAGGGCCGTTATGGCTACACCTTC

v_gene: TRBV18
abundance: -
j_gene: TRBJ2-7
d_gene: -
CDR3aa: CASSGTLSYEQYF
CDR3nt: TGTGCCAGCTCGGGGACACTCTCCTACGAGCAGTACTTC

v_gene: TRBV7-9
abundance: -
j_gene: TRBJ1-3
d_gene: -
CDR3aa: CASSPGGSGNTIYF
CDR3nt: TGTGCCAGCAGCCCCGGCGGAAGCGGAAACACCATATATTTT

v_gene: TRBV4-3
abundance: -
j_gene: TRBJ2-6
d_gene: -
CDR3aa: CASSQDPGAGANVLTF
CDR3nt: TGCGCCAGCAGCCAAGACCCGGGGGCTGGGGCCAACGTCCTGACTTTC

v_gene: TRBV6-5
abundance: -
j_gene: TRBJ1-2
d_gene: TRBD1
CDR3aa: CASRWDSNYGYTF
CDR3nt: TGTGCCAGCAGATGGGACAGCAACTATGGCTACACCTTC

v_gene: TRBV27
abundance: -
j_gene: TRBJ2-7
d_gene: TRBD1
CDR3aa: CASSPRRGGGYEQYF
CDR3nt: TGTGCCAGCAGTCCCCGGAGAGGGGGCGGCTACGAGCAGTACTTC

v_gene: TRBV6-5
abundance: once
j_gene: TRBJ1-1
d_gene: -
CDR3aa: CASSYSERREEAFF
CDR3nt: TGTGCCAGCAGTTACTCGGAACGCCGCGAGGAGGCTTTCTTT

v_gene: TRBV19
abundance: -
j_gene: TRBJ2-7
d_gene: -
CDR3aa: CASSTPGHTYEQYF
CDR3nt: TGTGCCAGTAGTACCCCGGGACACACGTACGAGCAGTACTTC

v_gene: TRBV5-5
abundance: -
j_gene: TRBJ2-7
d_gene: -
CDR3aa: CASSLEGQGYEQYF
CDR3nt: TGTGCCAGCAGCTTGGAGGGGCAAGGTTACGAGCAGTACTTC

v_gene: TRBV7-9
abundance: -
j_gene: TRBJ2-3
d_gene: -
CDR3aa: CASSSTRLPAGADTQYF
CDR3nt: TGTGCCAGCAGCTCGACGCGACTTCCTGCCGGGGCAGATACGCAGTATTTT

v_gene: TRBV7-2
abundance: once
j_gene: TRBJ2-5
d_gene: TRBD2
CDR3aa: CASSLRPAGGKETQYF
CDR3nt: TGTGCCAGCAGCTTACGTCCAGCGGGGGGGAAAGAGACCCAGTACTTC

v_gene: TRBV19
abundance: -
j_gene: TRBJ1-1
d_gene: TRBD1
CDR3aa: CASSIVGTANTEAFF
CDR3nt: TGTGCCAGTAGTATAGTGGGGACAGCGAACACTGAAGCTTTCTTT

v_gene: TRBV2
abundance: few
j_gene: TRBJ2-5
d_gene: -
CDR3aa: CARDIIRGETQYF
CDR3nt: TGTGCCAGGGACATTATTAGGGGGGAGACCCAGTACTTC

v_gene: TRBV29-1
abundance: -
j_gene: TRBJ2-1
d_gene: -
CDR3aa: CSYIGAGYYNEQFF
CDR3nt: TGCAGCTACATAGGCGCGGGATATTACAATGAGCAGTTCTTC

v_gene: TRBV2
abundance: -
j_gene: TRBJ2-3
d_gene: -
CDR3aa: CASIWQATDTQYF
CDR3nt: TGTGCCAGCATTTGGCAGGCGACAGATACGCAGTATTTT

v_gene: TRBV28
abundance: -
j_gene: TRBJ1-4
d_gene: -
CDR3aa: CASSFSGTNEKLFF
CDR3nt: TGTGCCAGCAGTTTTTCCGGGACTAATGAAAAACTGTTTTTT

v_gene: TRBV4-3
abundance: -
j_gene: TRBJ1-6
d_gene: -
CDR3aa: CASSLGQGLIEPLHF
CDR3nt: TGCGCCAGCAGCCTCGGACAAGGGCTTATTGAACCCCTCCACTTT

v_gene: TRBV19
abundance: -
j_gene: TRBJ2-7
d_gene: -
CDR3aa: CASSMQGAYEQYF
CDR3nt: TGTGCCAGTAGTATGCAGGGTGCCTACGAGCAGTACTTC

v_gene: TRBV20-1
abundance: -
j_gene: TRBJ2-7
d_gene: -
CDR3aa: CSVFPSYEQYF
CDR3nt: TGCAGTGTCTTTCCCTCCTACGAGCAGTACTTC

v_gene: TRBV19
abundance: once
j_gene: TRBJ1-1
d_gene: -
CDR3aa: CASSTYSGEAFF
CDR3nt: TGTGCCAGTAGTACCTACTCCGGGGAAGCTTTCTTT

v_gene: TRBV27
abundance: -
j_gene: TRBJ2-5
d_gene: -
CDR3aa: CASSRLLQETQYF
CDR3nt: TGTGCCAGCAGCCGACTGCTACAAGAGACCCAGTACTTC

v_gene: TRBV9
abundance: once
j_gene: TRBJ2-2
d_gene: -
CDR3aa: CASSVSGAGELFF
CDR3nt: TGTGCCAGCAGCGTATCGGGGGCCGGGGAGCTGTTTTTT

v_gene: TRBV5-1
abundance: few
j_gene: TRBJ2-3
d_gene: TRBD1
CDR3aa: CASRKQGGTDTQYF
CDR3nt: TGCGCCAGCAGAAAACAGGGGGGCACAGATACGCAGTATTTT

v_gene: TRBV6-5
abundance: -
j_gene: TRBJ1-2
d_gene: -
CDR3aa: CASSANRENGYTF
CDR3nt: TGTGCCAGCAGTGCAAACAGGGAAAATGGCTACACCTTC

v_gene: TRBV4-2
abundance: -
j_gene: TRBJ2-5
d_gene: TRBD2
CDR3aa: CASSQDRGSGAKETQYF
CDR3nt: TGTGCCAGCAGCCAAGATCGAGGTAGCGGGGCGAAAGAGACCCAGTACTTC

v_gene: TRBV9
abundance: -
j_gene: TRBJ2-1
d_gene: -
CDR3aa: CASSVAAGALYNEQFF
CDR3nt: TGTGCCAGCAGCGTAGCTGCAGGGGCTCTCTACAATGAGCAGTTCTTC

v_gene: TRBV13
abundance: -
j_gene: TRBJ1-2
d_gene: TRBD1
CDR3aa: CASSLRRDSPPPPSYGYTF
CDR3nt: TGTGCCAGCAGCTTACGCCGGGACAGTCCCCCCCCACCCAGCTATGGCTACACCTTC

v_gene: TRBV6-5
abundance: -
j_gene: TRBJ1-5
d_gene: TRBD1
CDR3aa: CASSRGGQGTQHF
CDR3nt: TGTGCCAGCAGTCGCGGGGGACAGGGGACCCAGCATTTT

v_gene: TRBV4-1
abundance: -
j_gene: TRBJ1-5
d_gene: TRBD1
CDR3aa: CASSQGTGGNQPQHF
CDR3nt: TGCGCCAGCAGCCAAGGGACAGGGGGCAATCAGCCCCAGCATTTT

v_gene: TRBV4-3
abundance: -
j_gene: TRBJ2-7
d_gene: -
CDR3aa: CASSLTARGYEQYF
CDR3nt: TGCGCCAGCAGCCTGACAGCCAGGGGCTACGAGCAGTACTTC

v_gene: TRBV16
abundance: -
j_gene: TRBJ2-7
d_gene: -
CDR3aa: CASSQLGIYEQYF
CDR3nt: TGTGCCAGCAGCCAATTGGGCATCTACGAGCAGTACTTC

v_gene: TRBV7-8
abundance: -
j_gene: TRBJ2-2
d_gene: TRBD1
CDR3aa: CASSSALNRGNTGELFF
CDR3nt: TGTGCCAGCAGCTCCGCCCTAAACAGGGGCAACACCGGGGAGCTGTTTTTT